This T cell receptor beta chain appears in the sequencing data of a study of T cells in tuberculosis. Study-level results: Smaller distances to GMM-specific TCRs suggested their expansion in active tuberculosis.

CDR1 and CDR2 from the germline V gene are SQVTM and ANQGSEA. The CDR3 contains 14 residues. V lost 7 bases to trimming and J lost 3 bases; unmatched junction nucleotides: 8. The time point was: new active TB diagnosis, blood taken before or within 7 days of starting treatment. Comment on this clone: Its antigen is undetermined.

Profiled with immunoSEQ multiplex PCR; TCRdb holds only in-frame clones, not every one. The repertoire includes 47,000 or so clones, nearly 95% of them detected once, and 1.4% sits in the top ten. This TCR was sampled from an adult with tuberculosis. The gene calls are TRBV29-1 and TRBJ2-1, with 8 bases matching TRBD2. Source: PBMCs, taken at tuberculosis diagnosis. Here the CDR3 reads CSATSGPNYNEQFF. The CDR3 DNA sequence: TGCAGCGCCACTAGCGGCCCCAACTACAATGAGCAGTTCTTC.